Below are 7 T cell receptor beta chains sequenced from a single sample in a study. MiXCR was run by TCRdb on the RT-PCR reads, yielding one entry per CDR3 protein. Among hundreds of thousands of distinct CDR3 sequences, 12% to 15% were seen once, and the ten largest hold about 3.9%. Sequenced: memory CD4+ T cells from blood. The receptors were sampled from a female donor in good health, serving as a healthy control.

This clonotype has ten or more counts. This CDR3 reads CASRILSPGSEQYF. The CDR3 nucleotides read TGTGCCAGCAGAATCCTTTCACCCGGGTCCGAGCAGTACTTC. The J gene is TRBJ2-7, the V gene TRBV6-5; D not certain. Germline lookup yields CDR1 MNHEY and CDR2 SVGAGI. CDR3 length equals 14 residues. Trimming cost V 6 bases and J 6 bases, with 18 bases left between them.

This clonotype was counted many times. The chain recombines TRBV5-6 with TRBJ2-6; 7 nucleotides match TRBD1. The germline gives CDR1 SGHDT, CDR2 YYEEEE. The CDR3 covers 15 residues. The junction had 6 bases not matched to a gene; V was cut back by 9 bases and J by 0 bases. The CDR3 is CATQTGPSGANVLTF. The CDR3 DNA is TGTGCCACACAGACAGGGCCCTCTGGGGCCAACGTCCTGACTTTC.

This clonotype was observed a few times. CDR3 sequence (DNA): TGCAGTGCCCGCCTTAGGTTCGCCACTGAAGCTTTCTTT. This gives the protein CSARLRFATEAFF. V usage is TRBV20-1 and J usage is TRBJ1-1, with D uncertain. CDR3 length equals 13 residues. Germline CDR1 reads DFQATT; CDR2 reads SNEGSKA (reference sequence). Trimming cost V 6 bases and J 4 bases, with 15 bases left between them.

The chain has TRBV3-1 and TRBJ1-2; 7 bases agree with TRBD1. There are 15 residues in the CDR3. The V segment lost 0 bases and the J segment 4 bases; nucleotides outside the gene matches: 5. CDR1 is LGHDT, CDR2 YNNKEL, per germline (reference sequence). This chain's CDR3 is CASSQEQGLFYGYTF. Written as DNA, the CDR3 is TGTGCCAGCAGCCAAGAACAGGGGTTATTCTATGGCTACACCTTC. The full variable domain, its missing parts supplied by reference TRBV3-1 and TRBJ1-2, is DTAVSQTPKYLVTQMGNDKSIKCEQNLGHDTMYWYKQDSKKFLKIMFSYNNKELIINETVPNRFSPKSPDKAHLNLHINSLELGDSAVYFCASSQEQGLFYGYTFGSGTRLTVV.

This clonotype showed up many times. This chain joins TRBV30 and TRBJ1-1; D call uncertain. The length of the CDR3 is 12 residues. V gave up 3 bases and J gave up 5 bases, with 10 bases separating them. Per germline, CDR1 GTSNPN and CDR2 SVGIG (reference sequence). The CDR3 sequence: CAWRLVGTEAFF. In DNA, the CDR3 is TGTGCCTGGAGATTGGTGGGTACTGAAGCTTTCTTT.

This clonotype occurred a few times. This chain links TRBV6-5 with TRBJ2-2; perhaps D is TRBD1 or TRBD2 (5 bases each). Germline V gene data show CDR1 as MNHEY and CDR2 as SVGAGI. Trimming stripped 10 bases from V and 4 bases from J, with 16 bases between. The CDR3 sequence is 14 residues long. The CDR3 nucleotides read TGTGCCATCGCCTCGGGGCAGGGCACCGGGGAGCTGTTTTTT. This encodes CAIASGQGTGELFF.

V usage is TRBV7-2 and J usage is TRBJ2-1; unclear D gene. V was shortened by 8 bases and J by 4 bases, with 9 bases between the two germline ends. The CDR3 runs 12 residues. Germline lookup yields CDR1 SGHTA and CDR2 FQGNSA. The CDR3 nucleotides are TGTGCCAGCTCCAATATTTACAATGAGCAGTTCTTC. Translation: CASSNIYNEQFF.